The 28 T cell receptor beta chains listed next were all sequenced from one sample in a study of shared clonotypes between healthy human individuals. Some clones are missing from TCRdb's copy, which holds only in-frame ones; the method was immunoSEQ multiplex PCR. This table has over 2 million clones, 85% to 95% appearing once. Naive CD8 populations comprised CD45RO-negative cells positively selected for CCR7, excluding terminally differentiated effector memory CD45RA+ cells. Sequenced material: naive CD8+ T cells sorted from blood. All receptors derive from a young man in good health.

The chain is built from TRBV5-5 and TRBJ2-7; possible D gene TRBD2, 5 bases. Trimming took 1 base from V and 7 from J, leaving 9 bases between them. Germline CDR1 is SGHKS and CDR2 is YYEKEE (reference sequence). This CDR3 has 12 amino acids. The CDR3 sequence: CASSLSGFEQYF. CDR3 nucleotides: TGTGCCAGCAGCTTGTCGGGATTTGAGCAGTACTTC.

The rearrangement joins TRBV7-8 to TRBJ2-7; D unresolved. Trimming took 4 bases from V and 3 from J, leaving 16 bases between them. This CDR3 has 15 amino acids. Germline-derived CDR1 and CDR2 are SGHVS and FQNEAQ. The CDR3 sequence: CASSSEVVFHYEQYF. The DNA of the CDR3 is TGTGCCAGCAGCTCCGAGGTCGTTTTCCACTACGAGCAGTACTTC.

The chain has TRBV18 and TRBJ2-3; 10 nucleotides align to TRBD1. The CDR3 covers 17 residues. Germline assignment: CDR1 KGHSH and CDR2 LQKENI. Trimming took 3 bases from V and 2 from J; bases not matched to a gene: 8. DNA for the CDR3: TGTGCCAGCTCACCGAGGGGGACAGGGGCCCTCACAGATACGCAGTATTTT. Encoded protein: CASSPRGTGALTDTQYF.

The rearrangement uses TRBV5-6 and TRBJ1-1, with unresolved D. The CDR3 is 12 residues long. Germline V lookup: CDR1 SGHDT, CDR2 YYEEEE. Trimming took off 3 bases at V and 7 bases at J, with 10 bases between the two ends. CDR3 nucleotides: TGTGCCAGCAGCTCCGGACGGGATGAAGCTTTCTTT. Its protein product is CASSSGRDEAFF.

On this clone itself: Other DNA sequences in this sample translate to the same CDR3. The CDR3 is CASSLRGGYGYTF. The DNA of the CDR3 is TGTGCCAGCAGCTTGCGGGGCGGCTATGGCTACACCTTC. The chain couples TRBV13 to TRBJ1-2; D is possibly TRBD1 (5 bases). Trimming removed 3 bases from V and 4 bases from J, with 9 bases in between. The CDR3 extends over 13 amino acids. CDR1 PRHDT and CDR2 FYEKMQ come from the germline V gene (reference sequence). The whole variable domain, remainder taken from reference TRBV13 and TRBJ1-2, is AAGVIQSPRHLIKEKRETATLKCYPIPRHDTVYWYQQGPGQDPQFLISFYEKMQSDKGSIPDRFSAQQFSDYHSELNMSSLELGDSALYFCASSLRGGYGYTFGSGTRLTVV.

This chain joins TRBV10-3 and TRBJ1-1, with D tentatively TRBD1 (5 bases). Germline V CDR1 and CDR2: ENHRY, SYGVKD. Trimming removed 0 bases at V and 1 base at J, with 9 bases between. The CDR3 length is 15 residues. The CDR3, as DNA: TGTGCCATCAGTGAGTCGAGGGGAGAGAACACTGAAGCTTTCTTT. As protein: CAISESRGENTEAFF.

This rearrangement joins TRBV28 to TRBJ1-5; TRBD1 matches 7 bases. The germline V gene encodes CDR1 MDHEN and CDR2 SYDVKM. The CDR3 contains 16 residues. The trim removed 5 bases at V and 3 bases at J, leaving 10 bases unmatched. For the CDR3, the DNA is TGTGCCAGCAGTCCCGGACAGGTCCTTACCAATCAGCCCCAGCATTTT. Amino acid sequence: CASSPGQVLTNQPQHF.

Notes on this clone: Other DNA sequences from this sample encode an identical CDR3 as well. The rearrangement uses TRBV9 and TRBJ1-1; D gene unclear. The CDR3 totals 13 residues. Trimming removed 4 bases from V and 4 bases from J, with 11 bases in between. Per germline, CDR1 SGDLS and CDR2 YYNGEE. CDR3 nucleotide sequence: TGTGCCAGCAGCCTCGGTGGTAGCACTGAAGCTTTCTTT. Protein: CASSLGGSTEAFF.

This rearrangement joins TRBV13 to TRBJ2-1, with D tentatively TRBD1 or TRBD2 (5 bases each). CDR1 PRHDT and CDR2 FYEKMQ come from the germline V gene (reference sequence). V shed 5 bases and J shed 6 bases, with 23 bases lying between them. The CDR3 covers 17 residues. DNA of the CDR3: TGTGCCAGCAGCCCGTCTCCCGGGACCCCCACGGGCAATGAGCAGTTCTTC. Translation gives CASSPSPGTPTGNEQFF.

The count of this clone is one. Other nucleotide sequences from this sample produce the same CDR3. The chain couples TRBV6-1 to TRBJ1-5; D ambiguous. V shed 2 bases and J shed 4 bases, with 9 bases lying between them. This CDR3 is built from 14 residues. Looked up from germline, CDR1 is MNHNS and CDR2 is SASEGT. CDR3 coding DNA: TGTGCCAGCAGTGAATGGAGGAGTAATCAGCCCCAGCATTTT. It yields the protein CASSEWRSNQPQHF.

The rearrangement links TRBV7-9 to TRBJ2-7; D perhaps matches TRBD2 (6 bases). The CDR3 totals 14 residues. V lost 7 bases to trimming and J lost 4 bases, with 17 bases between them. CDR1 is SEHNR, CDR2 FQNEAQ, per germline (reference sequence). Here the CDR3 reads CASNPGGGVYEQYF. Written as DNA, the CDR3 is TGTGCCAGCAACCCAGGAGGAGGGGTATACGAGCAGTACTTC. Based on the CDR3 plus reference TRBV7-9 and TRBJ2-7, the full variable domain is DTGVSQNPRHKITKRGQNVTFRCDPISEHNRLYWYRQTLGQGPEFLTYFQNEAQLEKSRLLSDRFSAERPKGSFSTLEIQRTEQGDSAMYLCASNPGGGVYEQYFGPGTRLTVT.

The gene calls are TRBV19 and TRBJ1-1, with 8 bases that match TRBD1. The CDR3 runs to 15 residues. With V trimmed by 5 bases and J by 4 bases, 9 bases remained unmatched. The germline gives CDR1 LNHDA, CDR2 SQIVND (reference sequence). CDR3 nucleotide sequence: TGTGCCAGTAGTTGGACAGGGTATGGAAGCACTGAAGCTTTCTTT. Encoded protein: CASSWTGYGSTEAFF. Looking up the rest from reference TRBV19 and TRBJ1-1 gives the full variable domain: DGGITQSPKYLFRKEGQNVTLSCEQNLNHDAMYWYRQDPGQGLRLIYYSQIVNDFQKGDIAEGYSVSREKKESFPLTVTSAQKNPTAFYLCASSWTGYGSTEAFFGQGTRLTVV.

This chain joins TRBV6-5 and TRBJ2-7; the match to TRBD2 covers 10 bases. Germline V gene data show CDR1 as MNHEY and CDR2 as SVGAGI. CDR3 length equals 14 residues. V shed 5 bases, J shed 5 bases, and the junction held 6 bases outside the gene matches. CDR3 loop: CASSPLAGRNEQYF. In DNA, the CDR3 is TGTGCCAGCAGTCCACTAGCGGGACGGAACGAGCAGTACTTC.

This rearrangement joins TRBV5-6 to TRBJ2-1, with 8 bases fitting TRBD1. The germline V gene has CDR1 SGHDT and CDR2 YYEEEE. Germline trimming cut 2 bases from V and 10 bases from J; bases unmatched to any gene: 5. The CDR3 runs 13 residues. The DNA for the CDR3 is TGTGCCAGCAGCTTCGGCGGACAGGGCGAGCAGTTCTTC. It yields the protein CASSFGGQGEQFF. Variable domain in full (rest from reference TRBV5-6 and TRBJ2-1): DAGVTQSPTHLIKTRGQQVTLRCSPKSGHDTVSWYQQALGQGPQFIFQYYEEEERQRGNFPDRFSGHQFPNYSSELNVNALLLGDSALYLCASSFGGQGEQFFGPGTRLTVL.

V usage is TRBV5-1 and J usage is TRBJ2-7; maybe TRBD2 (6 bases). Trimming took off 4 bases at V and 2 bases at J, with 13 bases between the two ends. The germline CDR1 and CDR2 sequences are SGHRS and YFSETQ. The CDR3 covers 14 residues. The CDR3 loop is CASSVGTATYEQYF. The CDR3 coding sequence is TGCGCCAGCAGCGTGGGGACTGCCACCTACGAGCAGTACTTC. The full variable domain, rest sourced from reference TRBV5-1 and TRBJ2-7, is KAGVTQTPRYLIKTRGQQVTLSCSPISGHRSVSWYQQTPGQGLQFLFEYFSETQRNKGNFPGRFSGRQFSNSRSEMNVSTLELGDSALYLCASSVGTATYEQYFGPGTRLTVT.

The chain is built from TRBV7-9 and TRBJ2-7; a weak D match, TRBD1 (5 bases). The CDR3 runs 15 residues. Germline V CDR1 and CDR2: SEHNR, FQNEAQ (reference sequence). Trimming removed 2 bases at V and 6 bases at J, with 17 bases between. Here the CDR3 DNA reads TGTGCCAGCAGCTTAAGGGGCAGTCCTTCTCCCGAGCAGTACTTC. Translation gives CASSLRGSPSPEQYF.

This clone was detected a few times. The same CDR3 can be traced to other DNA sequences in this sample. The chain combines TRBV11-2 with TRBJ2-3; D possibly uses TRBD1 or TRBD2 (5 bases each). The CDR3 consists of 12 residues. Trimming took off 1 base at V and 6 bases at J, with 5 bases between the two ends. Germline lookup yields CDR1 SGHAT and CDR2 FQNNGV. The CDR3 coding sequence is TGTGCCAGCAGCTTAGGGGGGGATACGCAGTATTTT. It codes for CASSLGGDTQYF.

The chain employs TRBV2 and TRBJ2-2; the D gene is possibly TRBD2 (6 bases). Germline loops: CDR1 SNHLY, CDR2 FYNNEI. The V and J ends lost 7 bases and 3 bases respectively, with 15 bases between them. The CDR3 covers 15 residues. DNA of the CDR3: TGTGCCAGCACTACTAGCACCCTCCACACCGGGGAGCTGTTTTTT. It translates to CASTTSTLHTGELFF.

CDR3 protein: CASADASSTDTQYF. The DNA of the CDR3 is TGTGCCAGCGCCGACGCTTCTAGCACAGATACGCAGTATTTT. The chain recombines TRBV11-2 with TRBJ2-3; D is uncertain. V was cut by 8 bases and J by 0 bases, with 12 bases left in between. CDR3 length equals 14 residues. Per the germline V gene, CDR1 is SGHAT and CDR2 is FQNNGV.

The chain is built from TRBV9 and TRBJ2-7; a possible D gene is TRBD2 (6 bases). CDR3 length equals 13 residues. Trimming removed 4 bases from V and 4 bases from J, with 12 bases in between. Germline CDR1 is SGDLS and CDR2 is YYNGEE. The CDR3 nucleotides are TGTGCCAGCAGCAACGGGACTTTATACGAGCAGTACTTC. Encoded protein: CASSNGTLYEQYF.

The rearrangement uses TRBV6-6 and TRBJ2-3; 11 bases are a match to TRBD2. The ends lost 5 bases at V and 3 bases at J; junction bases unmatched: 4. CDR1 and CDR2 from the germline V gene are MNHNY and SVGAGI (reference sequence). This CDR3 region has 15 residues. For the CDR3, the DNA is TGTGCCAGCAGTCCCCGGACTAGCGGGACAGATACGCAGTATTTT. Protein: CASSPRTSGTDTQYF.

The J gene is TRBJ1-5, the V gene TRBV28; the match to TRBD1 covers 9 bases. The germline V gene has CDR1 MDHEN and CDR2 SYDVKM. Germline trimming cut 1 base from V and 3 bases from J; bases unmatched to any gene: 10. CDR3 size: 18 residues. CDR3 in amino acids: CASSLSMGQGKHNQPQHF. The DNA for the CDR3 is TGTGCCAGCAGTTTATCTATGGGACAGGGTAAGCACAATCAGCCCCAGCATTTT.

J is TRBJ2-1 and V is TRBV7-8, with D uncertain. Trimming left V 3 bases short and J 5 bases short, with 17 bases between. Germline V gives CDR1 SGHVS, CDR2 FQNEAQ. This CDR3 has 16 residues. CDR3 sequence (DNA): TGTGCCAGCAGCTTTCCCCGAGGTGCATCTGACAATGAGCAGTTCTTC. The encoded protein is CASSFPRGASDNEQFF.

For the CDR3, the DNA is TGTGCCACCAGCATGGGGGGGAACGAGCAGTACTTC. Its translation is CATSMGGNEQYF. The J gene is TRBJ2-7, the V gene TRBV15, with TRBD2 identical over 7 bases. CDR3 length: 12 amino acids. J was trimmed by 5 bases and V by 4 bases; bases with no gene match: 2. The germline V gene encodes CDR1 LNHNV and CDR2 YYDKDF (reference sequence).

The DNA for the CDR3 is TGCGCCAGCAGCTTGGTCGAAGCTCGACAAGAGACCCAGTACTTC. This translates into CASSLVEARQETQYF. This chain joins TRBV5-1 and TRBJ2-5; the D is unclear. The V gene lost 0 bases and the J gene lost 2 bases, with 11 bases spanning the gap. Germline CDR1 is SGHRS and CDR2 is YFSETQ. The CDR3 contains 15 residues.

V and J are TRBV2 and TRBJ2-5, with a weak D call TRBD2 (6 bases). The V end was cut by 6 bases, the J end by 13 bases, with 15 bases between. The CDR3 covers 11 residues. Per germline, CDR1 SNHLY and CDR2 FYNNEI. The CDR3: CASSETSPAYF. DNA of the CDR3: TGTGCCAGCAGCGAAACTAGCCCGGCGTACTTC. Based on the CDR3 plus reference TRBV2 and TRBJ2-5, the full variable domain is EPEVTQTPSHQVTQMGQEVILRCVPISNHLYFYWYRQILGQKVEFLVSFYNNEISEKSEIFDDQFSVERPDGSNFTLKIRSTKLEDSAMYFCASSETSPAYFGPGTRLLVL.

This clone was seen just once. J is TRBJ2-7 and V is TRBV5-1, with 12 positions matching TRBD2. This CDR3 has 16 amino acids. The germline V gene encodes CDR1 SGHRS and CDR2 YFSETQ. The V gene end was trimmed by 4 bases and the J gene end by 4 bases; junction bases not matched to a gene: 9. CDR3 in amino acids: CASSPRLAGDPYEQYF. The CDR3 DNA follows: TGCGCCAGCAGCCCCCGACTAGCGGGGGACCCTTACGAGCAGTACTTC.

The V gene is TRBV7-9, the J gene TRBJ2-7; TRBD2 matches at 8 bases. The CDR3 runs to 13 residues. J lost 1 base, V lost 11 bases, and 7 bases had no gene match. Germline V gene data show CDR1 as SEHNR and CDR2 as FQNEAQ (reference sequence). DNA of the CDR3: TGTGCCGGTAGCGGGATCGGGTCCTACGAGCAGTACTTC. Its protein product is CAGSGIGSYEQYF.